This entry describes one T cell receptor beta chain. Its antigen remains unidentified. Deletions cut 4 bases from V and 2 bases from J, with 15 bases between. Looked up from germline, CDR1 is SGDLS and CDR2 is YYNGEE. This CDR3 is 15 amino acids long. Method: immunoSEQ multiplex PCR; TCRdb's copy keeps in-frame clones and lacks some. Of around 130,000 clones listed, about 89% are singletons. This sample was taken from a study of T cell responses to AZD1222 COVID-19 vaccine. Broader study findings: The number of AZD1222 recipients seropositive at baseline was only five to seven. Vaccine-related CD4 TCRs covered spike, predominating at 160-218 and 743-854. An increase in Spike-specific TCR breadth and depth was observed after two AZD1222 doses.

The sample consisted of peripheral blood, taken on day 0 of AZD1222 vaccination. This receptor was taken from an adult in good health. The chain employs TRBV9 and TRBJ1-2; possible D gene TRBD1, 5 bases. CDR3 sequence reads: CASSPGGGFNYGYTF. Here the CDR3 DNA reads TGTGCCAGCAGCCCTGGGGGGGGTTTCAACTATGGCTACACCTTC.